The entry below gives a single T cell receptor (beta chain) sequence along with its context. Its antigen is still unknown. CDR1 and CDR2 (germline): SGHVS, FQNEAQ. The CDR3 spans 18 residues. V was pared by 3 bases and J by 4 bases, with 16 bases of the junction left unmatched. This entry is derived from a study of cytomegalovirus exposure and HLA in healthy donors. The study, taken as a whole, reports: Available immune exposure information covered CMV serostatus only.

This PCR relied on a set of 60 Vbeta primers and 13 Jbeta primers. TCRdb's table, derived via immunoSEQ multiplex PCR, lists solely in-frame clones and lacks some. The sample carries about 120,000 clones, approximately 84% recorded once. Sequenced input: PBMCs. The clonotype comes from a man aged 18 to 35 in good health and CMV-seropositive. This sequence joins TRBV7-8 and TRBJ1-2, with TRBD1 matching over 8 bases. For the CDR3, the DNA is TGTGCCAGCAGCTTGCGTCGAATCAGGGGGCAAGACTTCTATGGCTACACCTTC. Protein product: CASSLRRIRGQDFYGYTF.